This T cell receptor (beta chain) is from a study of T-cell reconstitution after alpha-beta-depleted transplantation in children. General study results and limits: There were reportedly several hundred expanded graft clones from which alpha-beta T cells came about two months after transplant.

This clonotype showed up just a few times. What it recognizes is unknown. Unique molecular identifiers were incorporated during preparation of the TCRbeta library. TCRdb reprocessed the PCR reads via MiXCR and lists one record per CDR3 protein. The sample shows about 510,000 distinct CDR3 sequences, about an eighth of them seen only once. The CDR3 sequence is 15 residues long. Trimming pared 1 base from V and 4 bases from J, leaving 14 bases between. Looked up from germline, CDR1 is SGDLS and CDR2 is YYNGEE. The rearrangement links TRBV9 to TRBJ1-2; D is unresolved. The sequence came from a female patient under 10 years old who had a stem cell transplant for aplastic anemia, so the T cells may come from the graft donor. Here the sequenced sample was PBMCs, mostly from graft donor cells, taken 180 days after TCRalphabeta/CD19-depleted stem cell transplant. The CDR3 sequence is CASSVYGVWGYGYTF. The DNA for the CDR3 is TGTGCCAGCAGCGTATATGGGGTCTGGGGCTATGGCTACACCTTC.